Listed below are T cell receptor beta chains from one sample, sequenced in a study of cytomegalovirus exposure and HLA in healthy donors. Generated by immunoSEQ multiplex PCR, the TCRdb table keeps only in-frame clones and is missing some. In total, the table holds 60,000 to 80,000 clones. The specimen sequenced was PBMCs. Every receptor here comes from a man in his forties in good health and CMV-seronegative. The CDR3 runs from the conserved cysteine through the conserved F or W. The order of the fields is J gene, D gene, V gene, CDR3 DNA, CDR3 protein. The D gene is left open where the match is weak.

TRBJ1-4	NA	TRBV4-1	TGCGCCAGCAGCCAAGGTTGGGGAGCAACTAATGAAAAACTGTTTTTT	CASSQGWGATNEKLFF
TRBJ1-1	TRBD1	TRBV6-1	TGTGCCAGCAGTGAAGATGGGACAGGGGCTGAAGCTTTCTTT	CASSEDGTGAEAFF
TRBJ1-5	NA	TRBV7-8	TGTGCCAGCAGCTTAGTGGGGTCGGGCAGGGAACAGCCCCAGCATTTT	CASSLVGSGREQPQHF
TRBJ2-5	TRBD2	TRBV5-1	TGCGCCAGCAGCCTGGGACTAGCGGGGGGGCCGCGGGAGACCCAGTACTTC	CASSLGLAGGPRETQYF
TRBJ2-2	TRBD2	TRBV5-6	TGTGCCAGCAGCTACCTGAGGGGCGGGAGACGTACCGGGGAGCTGTTTTTT	CASSYLRGGRRTGELFF
TRBJ2-7	NA	TRBV5-4	TGTGCCAGCAGCTTCCGCTCCGGCTACGAGCAGTACTTC	CASSFRSGYEQYF
TRBJ2-7	TRBD1	TRBV5-6	TGTGCCAGCAGCTTTGGACAGGAGAACTACGAGCAGTACTTC	CASSFGQENYEQYF
TRBJ1-4	NA	TRBV19	TGTGCCAGTAGTACAGGGGATGGTAATGAAAAACTGTTTTTT	CASSTGDGNEKLFF
TRBJ1-2	NA	TRBV9	TGTGCCAGCAGCGCCCCATTGACAGGTGTCGGCTACACCTTC	CASSAPLTGVGYTF
TRBJ2-7	NA	TRBV12-2	TGTGCAAGTCGCCAAACCCCAGGGGGAAAGGAGTACTTC	CASRQTPGGKEYF
TRBJ1-2	NA	TRBV5-6	TGTGCCAGCAGGTCCGGGGGGCATCTTGGCTACACCTTC	CASRSGGHLGYTF
TRBJ2-3	NA	TRBV12-5	TGTGCTAGTGGTTACCCTAGCTGGGAAGCGCAGTATTTT	CASGYPSWEAQYF
TRBJ1-2	TRBD1	TRBV6-4	TGTGCCAGCAGTGAGACTTACAGGGGTAGCTATGGCTACACCTTC	CASSETYRGSYGYTF
TRBJ1-6	NA	TRBV4-1	TGCGCCAGCAGCCAAGAAGCCTTGAGCTCCTATAATTCACCCCTCCACTTT	CASSQEALSSYNSPLHF
TRBJ2-7	TRBD1	TRBV6-1	TGTGCCAGCAGTATGGGACAGGACACCTACGAGCAGTACTTC	CASSMGQDTYEQYF
TRBJ1-5	TRBD1	TRBV7-2	TGTGCCAGCAGCTTAAGTCCCGGACAGGATATAGGCAATCAGCCCCAGCATTTT	CASSLSPGQDIGNQPQHF
TRBJ2-3	TRBD2	TRBV10-1	TGCGCCAGCAGATACATTACCGGGACTAGCGGGAGAAAGGGTCAACGCGTAAACACAGATACGCAGTATTTT	CASRYITGTSGRKGQRVNTDTQYF
TRBJ2-6	NA	TRBV5-8	TGTGCCAGCAGCTTAGGGGTATACAGCTCTGGGGCCAACGTCCTGACTTTC	CASSLGVYSSGANVLTF
TRBJ2-1	TRBD1	TRBV7-2	TGTGCCAGCAGGCGGACCGGGACAGGGTTCCAGGGTGAGCAGTTCTTC	CASRRTGTGFQGEQFF
TRBJ1-4	NA	TRBV10-3	TGTGCCATCAGTGAGCGTGCAACTAATGAAAAACTGTTTTTT	CAISERATNEKLFF
TRBJ2-3	NA	TRBV29-1	TGCAGCGCTGGAGCCAGATACACAGATACGCAGTATTTT	CSAGARYTDTQYF
TRBJ1-1	NA	TRBV5-1	TGCGCCAGCAGCTTGTCTTCGGGGTCATACACTGAAGCTTTCTTT	CASSLSSGSYTEAFF
TRBJ2-2	NA	TRBV29-1	TGCAGCGTGGGAATGGGGGGGGCCGTCGGGGAGCTGTTTTTT	CSVGMGGAVGELFF
TRBJ1-2	NA	TRBV7-9	TGTGCCAGCAGCCTCCGGGACACCGGGGACTATGGCTACACCTTC	CASSLRDTGDYGYTF
TRBJ2-7	NA	TRBV20-1	TGCAGTGCATGGCGGGACTACGAGCAGTACTTC	CSAWRDYEQYF
TRBJ1-2	TRBD1	TRBV18	TGTGCCAGCTCTCCTGGACAGGCCAGACGGAGGTATGGCTACACCTTC	CASSPGQARRRYGYTF
TRBJ2-6	TRBD1	TRBV27	TGTGCCAGCCAACAGGGGGCGCTAATTGGGGTCCTGACTTTC	CASQQGALIGVLTF
TRBJ2-5	NA	TRBV7-9	TGTGCCAGCAGCTTAGTACTACAAGAGACCCAGTACTTC	CASSLVLQETQYF